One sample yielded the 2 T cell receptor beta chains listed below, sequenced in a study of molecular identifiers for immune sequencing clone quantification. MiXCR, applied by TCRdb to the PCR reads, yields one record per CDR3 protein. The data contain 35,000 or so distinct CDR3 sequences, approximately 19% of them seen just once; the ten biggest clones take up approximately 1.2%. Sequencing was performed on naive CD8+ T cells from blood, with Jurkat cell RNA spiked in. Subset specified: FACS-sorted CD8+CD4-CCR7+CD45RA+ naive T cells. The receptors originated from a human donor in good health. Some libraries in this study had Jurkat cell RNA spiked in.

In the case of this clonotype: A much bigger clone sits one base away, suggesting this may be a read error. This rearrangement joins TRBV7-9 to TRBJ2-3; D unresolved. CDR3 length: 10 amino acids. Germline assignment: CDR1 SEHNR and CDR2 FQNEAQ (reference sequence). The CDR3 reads CARSLDTQYF. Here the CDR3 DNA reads TGTGCCCGCAGCTTAGACACGCAGTATTTT.

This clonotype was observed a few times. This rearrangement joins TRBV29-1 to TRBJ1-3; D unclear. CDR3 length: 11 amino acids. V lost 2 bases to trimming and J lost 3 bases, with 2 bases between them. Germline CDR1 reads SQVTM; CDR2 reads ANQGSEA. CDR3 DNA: TGCAGCGTTGAATTTGGAAACACCATATATTTT. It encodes CSVEFGNTIYF. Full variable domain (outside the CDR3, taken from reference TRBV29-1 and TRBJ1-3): SAVISQKPSRDICQRGTSLTIQCQVDSQVTMMFWYRQQPGQSLTLIATANQGSEATYESGFVIDKFPISRPNLTFSTLTVSNMSPEDSSIYLCSVEFGNTIYFGEGSWLTVV.